This paragraph covers one TCR beta chain sequence. The entry originates in a study of blood T cell repertoires in COVID-19. Study-wide background: COVID-19 samples from acute and convalescent phases originated in the United States, Italy and Spain. The analysed material was cDNA or gDNA that came from T cells, B-cell-depleted T cells, or PBMCs.

The V end was cut by 5 bases, the J end by 7 bases, with 14 bases between. Germline lookup yields CDR1 LNHDA and CDR2 SQIVND (reference sequence). The CDR3 spans 13 residues. Original methodology: By means of reference gene primer amplification, nucleated cell counts were estimated. Using immunoSEQ multiplex PCR, the repertoire was profiled, and TCRdb retains in-frame clones only, with some absent. V, J and clone size were drawn from that table, and D and trimming were deduced from the DNA. The sample includes about 47,000 clones, roughly 89% of them seen just once. This clonotype originated in a man aged 60-69 years with active COVID-19. The material sequenced was peripheral blood. This chain joins TRBV19 and TRBJ2-5; possible D gene TRBD1, 5 bases. The chain's CDR3 is CASSFQNQGTQYF. The CDR3 DNA reads as TGTGCCAGTAGTTTTCAAAATCAGGGGACCCAGTACTTC.